The T cell receptor (beta chain) described here comes from a study of response to subunit inactivated influenza vaccine (dated by TCRdb to 2016 to 2019). Notes on the research overall: Deep quantitative profiling of the T cell receptor repertoire was used in the study to follow responses to a trivalent subunit inactivated influenza vaccine.

A remark on this clonotype: Its antigen target is currently unknown. Base qualities were left out, and no much larger clone turns up one base away.

General findings and caveats noted by the study authors: It was suggested by the authors that each seasonal influenza vaccination may recruit only a limited number of new T cells.

For CDR1 and CDR2, the germline V gene lists SGHTA and FQGNSA. V is shortened by 5 bases, J by 3 bases, and the region joining them spans 14 bases. From cysteine to phenylalanine, the CDR3 is 15 amino acids long. The entry retains the CDR3 DNA only, 45 bases that are in frame from base 1. Receptor libraries were prepared by RT-PCR. TCRdb names Illumina HiSeq 2500 as the instrument used. Using fastp trimming at Q25 and MiXCR clonotype assembly, TCRdb reanalyzed the public sequencing data and kept in-frame beta chains. Rows with one shared CDR3 protein collapse into an entry with the most common genes and DNA. The sample includes around 200,000 distinct CDR3 sequences, with around a tenth observed a single time. Approximately 11% of the sample is held by the ten biggest clonotypes.

This material consisted of non-naive T cells sorted from PBMCs, taken on the day of vaccination. The cell subset or site label, as the study defines it: memory T cell fraction. The sequence derives from a man aged 50-60 years who received an inactivated influenza vaccine. Donor details come from another sample of the same person, matched by shared clones. Recombination joined TRBV7-2 with TRBJ2-1; TRBD1 is a weak D gene call, 5 bases matching. The CDR3 protein is CASSPAPDNYNEQFF. The bases read TGTGCCAGCAGCCCAGCCCCGGACAACTACAATGAGCAGTTCTTC.